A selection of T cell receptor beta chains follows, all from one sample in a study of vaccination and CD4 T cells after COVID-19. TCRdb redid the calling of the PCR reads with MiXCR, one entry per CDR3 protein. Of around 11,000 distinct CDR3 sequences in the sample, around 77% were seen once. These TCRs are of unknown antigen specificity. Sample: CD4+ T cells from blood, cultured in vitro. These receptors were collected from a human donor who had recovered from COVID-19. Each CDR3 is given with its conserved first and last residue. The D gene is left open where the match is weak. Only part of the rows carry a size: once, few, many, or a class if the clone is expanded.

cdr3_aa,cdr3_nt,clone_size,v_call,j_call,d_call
CASNLDAAYEQYF,TGTGCCAGCAACCTGGATGCGGCCTACGAGCAGTACTTC,-,TRBV7-2,TRBJ2-7,-
CASSLGLAGGPSTYEQYF,TGCGCCAGCAGCCTAGGACTAGCGGGAGGTCCCAGCACCTACGAGCAGTACTTC,-,TRBV4-1,TRBJ2-7,TRBD2
CASSLQGAFF,TGTGCCAGCAGTTTACAGGGAGCTTTCTTT,few,TRBV6-5,TRBJ1-1,-
CATSRDGQEDGYTF,TGTGCCACCAGCAGAGATGGACAGGAAGATGGCTACACCTTC,-,TRBV15,TRBJ1-2,TRBD1
CASSRTLTVYAAFF,TGTGCCAGCAGCCGAACCCTGACAGTGTATGCGGCTTTCTTT,-,TRBV28,TRBJ1-1,-
CASSLRRLVTDTQYF,TGTGCCAGCAGTTTAAGGCGACTAGTAACAGATACGCAGTATTTT,-,TRBV28,TRBJ2-3,-
CASSIINRGETQYF,TGTGCCAGTAGTATAATTAACCGAGGGGAGACCCAGTACTTC,-,TRBV19,TRBJ2-5,-
CASTWGDTTPNYGYTF,TGTGCCAGTACGTGGGGGGACACAACCCCTAACTATGGCTACACCTTC,-,TRBV19,TRBJ1-2,-
CSARSGQLNQPQHF,TGCAGTGCTAGATCAGGACAGCTCAATCAGCCCCAGCATTTT,-,TRBV20-1,TRBJ1-5,-
CASSPNPGTGLGETQYF,TGTGCCAGCAGCCCAAACCCCGGGACAGGGTTAGGGGAGACCCAGTACTTC,once,TRBV7-2,TRBJ2-5,TRBD1
CSASLSRKETQYF,TGCAGTGCTAGTCTCTCCAGAAAAGAGACCCAGTACTTC,medium-sized,TRBV20-1,TRBJ2-5,-
CASSVGGAYGYTF,TGTGCCAGCAGTGTCGGGGGAGCGTATGGCTACACCTTC,-,TRBV2,TRBJ1-2,-
CASSTDRGSQPQHF,TGTGCCAGCAGCACCGACAGGGGATCTCAGCCCCAGCATTTT,-,TRBV11-2,TRBJ1-5,TRBD1
CASTSAGTGEETQYF,TGTGCCAGCACCTCCGCAGGGACAGGGGAAGAGACCCAGTACTTC,-,TRBV28,TRBJ2-5,TRBD1
CASSPRDRSYEQYF,TGTGCCAGTAGTCCCCGGGACAGGTCCTACGAGCAGTACTTC,-,TRBV19,TRBJ2-7,TRBD1
CASSRDRGNGYTF,TGTGCCAGCAGCCGTGACAGGGGAAATGGCTACACCTTC,-,TRBV6-1,TRBJ1-2,TRBD1
CASSLVISYGYTF,TGTGCCAGCAGTTTAGTGATCTCCTATGGCTACACCTTC,-,TRBV6-2/TRBV6-3,TRBJ1-2,-